Following are 2 T cell receptor beta chains from one sample sequenced in a study of blood T cell repertoires in COVID-19. Here immunoSEQ multiplex PCR was the method, and the copy in TCRdb shows in-frame clones only, minus some. The table lists 150,000 to 200,000 clones, 88% of them singletons. Sequenced material: peripheral blood. These receptors originate from a man aged 40-49 years with active or convalescent COVID-19.

The chain has TRBV5-1 and TRBJ2-7; possible D gene TRBD2, 7 bases. Germline assignment: CDR1 SGHRS and CDR2 YFSETQ. Trimming shortened V by 4 bases and J by 5 bases, and 19 bases separated the two germline ends. The CDR3 totals 15 residues. The CDR3: CASSLSTGGLDEQYF. The CDR3 bases are TGCGCCAGCAGCCTGTCAACCGGGGGGCTAGACGAGCAGTACTTC. Full variable domain (outside the CDR3, taken from reference TRBV5-1 and TRBJ2-7): KAGVTQTPRYLIKTRGQQVTLSCSPISGHRSVSWYQQTPGQGLQFLFEYFSETQRNKGNFPGRFSGRQFSNSRSEMNVSTLELGDSALYLCASSLSTGGLDEQYFGPGTRLTVT.

The count of this clone is one. The CDR3 DNA reads TGTGCCAGCAGTTGGGGACTATCCAGCAATGAGCAGTTCTTC. Translated, it gives CASSWGLSSNEQFF. The chain uses TRBV27 and TRBJ2-1; 7 bases map to TRBD2. Germline V gene data show CDR1 as MNHEY and CDR2 as SMNVEV (reference sequence). With V trimmed by 4 bases and J by 6 bases, 6 bases remained unmatched. CDR3 length: 14 residues.